One and the same sample provided the 3 T cell receptor beta chains below, sequenced in a study of PD-1 blockade in mismatch repair-deficient tumors. This table comes from immunoSEQ multiplex PCR, and its TCRdb copy is limited to in-frame clones, with some not included. The sample yields roughly 84,000 clones, over 70% seen once. This specimen was peripheral blood, taken 12 weeks after starting pembrolizumab. The source of these receptors is an adult with mismatch repair-deficient cancer.

The table lists this clone with a few counts. This chain connects TRBV19 to TRBJ1-1; 9 nucleotides agree with TRBD1. From germline, CDR1 is LNHDA and CDR2 SQIVND (reference sequence). Trimming at V came to 3 bases and at J to 0 bases, leaving 2 bases not matched to a gene. The CDR3 totals 15 residues. The CDR3 nucleotides read TGTGCCAGTAGTATGGGACAGGGACTGAACACTGAAGCTTTCTTT. Encoded protein: CASSMGQGLNTEAFF.

This clone was counted between two and nine times. This chain joins TRBV6-5 and TRBJ2-7; perhaps D is TRBD1 or TRBD2 (6 bases each). The CDR3 sequence is 15 residues long. V was shortened by 2 bases and J by 0 bases, with 11 bases between the two germline ends. CDR1 is MNHEY and CDR2 is SVGAGI in the germline V gene. This chain's CDR3 is CASSYIADSSYEQYF. As DNA, the CDR3 is TGTGCCAGCAGTTACATAGCGGACAGCTCCTACGAGCAGTACTTC.

The chain recombines TRBV20-1 with TRBJ2-3; D is undetermined. The CDR3 runs to 11 residues. Per germline, CDR1 DFQATT and CDR2 SNEGSKA (reference sequence). Between the trimmed V and J ends, which lost 6 bases and 4 bases, there was a span of 8 bases. The CDR3 DNA sequence: TGCAGTGCCTCCCGGTCAGATACGCAGTATTTT. Encoded protein: CSASRSDTQYF.